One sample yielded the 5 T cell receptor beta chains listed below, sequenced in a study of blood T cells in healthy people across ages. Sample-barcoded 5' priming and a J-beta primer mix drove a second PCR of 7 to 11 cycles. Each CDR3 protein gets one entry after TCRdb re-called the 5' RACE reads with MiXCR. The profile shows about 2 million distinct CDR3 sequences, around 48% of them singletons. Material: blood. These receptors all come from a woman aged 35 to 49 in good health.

CDR3 in DNA: TGCGCCAGCAGCCAAGATGCGAGACAGGGGGTATATGAGCAGTACTTC. As protein: CASSQDARQGVYEQYF. The chain links TRBV4-3 to TRBJ2-4; 9 nucleotides line up with TRBD1. V gave up 0 bases and J gave up 13 bases; unmatched junction bases: 13. From germline, CDR1 is LGHNA and CDR2 YSLEER. The CDR3 runs 16 residues.

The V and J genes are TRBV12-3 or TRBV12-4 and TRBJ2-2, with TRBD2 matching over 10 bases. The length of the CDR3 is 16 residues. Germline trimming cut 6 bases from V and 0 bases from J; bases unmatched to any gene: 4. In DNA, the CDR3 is TGTGCCAGCAGGAATAGCGGGGGGACGAACACCGGGGAGCTGTTTTTT. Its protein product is CASRNSGGTNTGELFF.

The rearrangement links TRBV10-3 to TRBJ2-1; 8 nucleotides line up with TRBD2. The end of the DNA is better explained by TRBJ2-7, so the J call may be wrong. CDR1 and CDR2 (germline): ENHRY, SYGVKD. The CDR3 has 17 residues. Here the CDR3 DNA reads TGTGCCATCAGTGAGTTCACCGGGGGGGCCTCCTACAATGAGCAGTACTTC. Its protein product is CAISEFTGGASYNEQYF.

CDR3 in DNA: TGTGCCAGCACCAAAACAGGGGGCCTTAACTATGGCTACACCTTC. Protein product: CASTKTGGLNYGYTF. This chain joins TRBV6-1 and TRBJ1-2; 9 bases match TRBD1. The CDR3 is 15 residues long. Germline trimming cut 7 bases from V and 1 base from J; bases unmatched to any gene: 7. Germline loops: CDR1 MNHNS, CDR2 SASEGT.

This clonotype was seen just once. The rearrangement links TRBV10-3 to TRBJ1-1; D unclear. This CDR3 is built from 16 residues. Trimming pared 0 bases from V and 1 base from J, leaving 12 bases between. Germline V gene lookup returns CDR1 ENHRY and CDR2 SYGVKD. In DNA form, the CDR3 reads TGTGCCATCAGTGAGTCGGTTCGGTTGGGGAACACTGAAGCTTTCTTT. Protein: CAISESVRLGNTEAFF.